Listed below are T cell receptor beta chains from one sample, sequenced in a study of CD8+ T cells in alopecia areata. The assay was immunoSEQ multiplex PCR, and TCRdb's table has in-frame clones only and misses some. The sample carries approximately 90,000 clones, about 71% recorded once. The sample in question was CD8+ T cells sorted from blood, obtained at approximately week 42, from a patient treated with tofacitinib. These receptors came from a human donor with alopecia areata. CDR3s include the opening cysteine and the closing phenylalanine or tryptophan. A D gene is named only where the DNA matches it firmly. Clone size, where shown, is once, few, many, or a class for clones that have expanded.

>NA|TRBV30|NA|TRBJ1-1
CAWRLNTEAFF
TGTGCCTGGAGATTGAACACTGAAGCTTTCTTT
>NA|TRBV12-5|TRBD1|TRBJ1-2
CASGYEGQEGIF
TGTGCTAGTGGTTATGAAGGACAGGAGGGGATCTTC
>NA|TRBV2|TRBD1|TRBJ1-1
CASRDRGSGTEAFF
TGTGCCAGCAGGGACAGGGGGTCGGGCACTGAAGCTTTCTTT
>NA|TRBV6-1|NA|TRBJ1-1
CASSERGAVYPTEAFF
TGTGCCAGCAGTGAAAGAGGCGCTGTCTATCCCACTGAAGCTTTCTTT
>NA|TRBV7-9|NA|TRBJ2-2
CASSSGAGELFF
TGTGCCAGCAGCTCGGGTGCCGGGGAGCTGTTTTTT
>once|TRBV5-1|NA|TRBJ2-1
CASSPPGGEQFF
TGCGCCAGCAGCCCTCCAGGCGGTGAGCAGTTCTTC
>once|TRBV9|TRBD2|TRBJ2-7
CASSAAGGPTYEQYF
TGTGCCAGCAGCGCCGCGGGGGGCCCTACCTACGAGCAGTACTTC
>NA|TRBV9|NA|TRBJ1-2
CASSEGGIYGYTF
TGTGCCAGCAGCGAGGGGGGGATCTATGGCTACACCTTC
>few|TRBV29-1|NA|TRBJ1-4
CSARDGEKLFF
TGCAGCGCCCGGGACGGCGAAAAACTGTTTTTT
>NA|TRBV19|NA|TRBJ1-1
CASSMGRRRTEAFF
TGTGCCAGTAGTATGGGACGACGTCGCACTGAAGCTTTCTTT
>NA|TRBV7-9|TRBD1|TRBJ2-1
CASSGTGNEQFF
TGTGCCAGCAGCGGGACAGGCAATGAGCAGTTCTTC
>NA|TRBV7-6|NA|TRBJ2-7
CASSLGQGRGYEQYF
TGTGCCAGCAGCTTAGGGCAGGGTAGAGGGTACGAGCAGTACTTC
>NA|TRBV2|NA|TRBJ1-4
CASSEFGDVGEKLFF
TGTGCCAGCAGTGAATTCGGGGATGTGGGCGAAAAACTGTTTTTT
>once|TRBV6-6|NA|TRBJ2-1
CASSYPNEQFF
TGTGCCAGCAGTTACCCGAATGAGCAGTTCTTC
>NA|TRBV5-6|NA|TRBJ1-4
CASSLESEKLFF
TGTGCCAGCAGCTTGGAGTCTGAAAAACTGTTTTTT
>NA|TRBV13|NA|TRBJ2-7
CASSSDKYEQYF
TGTGCCAGCAGCTCCGACAAGTACGAGCAGTACTTC
>NA|TRBV5-1|NA|TRBJ2-7
CASSLGRGSYEQYF
TGCGCCAGCAGCTTGGGTCGGGGGTCCTACGAGCAGTACTTC
>NA|TRBV29-1|NA|TRBJ1-2
CSVRMTEDYGYTF
TGCAGCGTCCGGATGACAGAGGATTATGGCTACACCTTC
>NA|TRBV5-4|TRBD2|TRBJ2-4
CASSGTSGGTGIQYF
TGTGCCAGCAGTGGGACTAGCGGGGGGACGGGCATTCAGTACTTC
>few|TRBV7-6|TRBD1|TRBJ2-5
CASSLSDRAQETQYF
TGTGCCAGCAGCTTAAGTGACAGGGCACAAGAGACCCAGTACTTC
>NA|TRBV4-1|NA|TRBJ2-1
CASSLISGNEQFF
TGCGCCAGCAGCCTGATCAGTGGCAATGAGCAGTTCTTC
>NA|TRBV13|TRBD1|TRBJ1-1
CASSLVGTGTPEAFF
TGTGCCAGCAGCTTAGTCGGGACAGGGACCCCTGAAGCTTTCTTT
>NA|TRBV2|NA|TRBJ1-2
CASSEAPGASYGYTF
TGTGCCAGCAGTGAAGCCCCAGGGGCGTCCTATGGCTACACCTTC
>NA|TRBV5-1|NA|TRBJ1-1
CASSPIGGRVEAFF
TGCGCCAGCAGCCCGATCGGGGGGCGCGTTGAAGCTTTCTTT
>once|TRBV5-1|NA|TRBJ1-1
CASSLVQGNTEAFF
TGCGCCAGCAGCTTGGTCCAGGGGAACACTGAAGCTTTCTTT
>few|TRBV7-3|NA|TRBJ2-7
CASSLSPGLNYEQYF
TGTGCCAGCAGCTTAAGCCCCGGACTAAACTACGAGCAGTACTTC